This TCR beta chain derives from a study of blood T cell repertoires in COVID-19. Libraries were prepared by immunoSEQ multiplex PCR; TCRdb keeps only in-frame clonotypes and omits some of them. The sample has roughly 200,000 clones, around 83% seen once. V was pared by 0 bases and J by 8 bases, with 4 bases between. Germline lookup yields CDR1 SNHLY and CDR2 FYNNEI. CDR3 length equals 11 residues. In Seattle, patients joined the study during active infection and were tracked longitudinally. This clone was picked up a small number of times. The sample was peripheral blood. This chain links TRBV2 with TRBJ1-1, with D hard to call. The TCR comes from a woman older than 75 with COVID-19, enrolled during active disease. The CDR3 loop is CASSEALEAFF. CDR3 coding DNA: TGTGCCAGCAGTGAAGCGCTAGAAGCTTTCTTT.